Each of the 15 T cell receptor beta chains below was sequenced from the same sample in a study of regulatory dendritic cells for organ transplantation. Produced via immunoSEQ multiplex PCR; TCRdb's table is partial and in-frame only. The sample lists 20,000 to 25,000 clones, just under 75% occurring once. The specimen was memory CD4+ T cells from blood. Subset indicated: CD45RO+ memory T cells. These receptors were taken from a human donor in good health.

This chain connects TRBV7-2 to TRBJ1-2; no definite D call. CDR3 length: 15 residues. The germline V gene has CDR1 SGHTA and CDR2 FQGNSA. The germline V and J ends were trimmed by 3 bases and 2 bases, with 13 bases remaining between them. The CDR3, as DNA: TGTGCCAGCAGCTTCCCTCTGGGAGTCAACTATGGCTACACCTTC. This gives the protein CASSFPLGVNYGYTF.

V gene TRBV2 combines with J gene TRBJ1-1; a weak D match, TRBD1 (6 bases). Trimming took 9 bases from V and 6 from J, leaving 14 bases between them. CDR1 SNHLY and CDR2 FYNNEI come from the germline V gene. This CDR3 contains 12 residues. The CDR3 coding sequence is TGTGCCAGTAGTAGGGAGGGGGCTGAAGCTTTCTTT. Encoded protein: CASSREGAEAFF.

This chain links TRBV19 with TRBJ2-7, with a tentative D call TRBD2 (5 bases). Trimming shortened V by 7 bases and J by 1 base, and 17 bases separated the two germline ends. CDR1 is LNHDA and CDR2 is SQIVND in the germline V gene (reference sequence). This CDR3 has 15 amino acids. The CDR3 DNA sequence: TGTGCCAGTACCGAGGGCGGGCAAAGTTCCTACGAGCAGTACTTC. Protein sequence: CASTEGGQSSYEQYF.

This clone came up once. The chain uses TRBV9 and TRBJ2-3; TRBD2 matches 11 bases. Germline V lookup: CDR1 SGDLS, CDR2 YYNGEE. Trimming at V came to 0 bases and at J to 3 bases, leaving 6 bases not matched to a gene. The CDR3 spans 17 residues. In DNA form, the CDR3 reads TGTGCCAGCAGCGTAGCGACTAGCGGGGCTAAGACAGATACGCAGTATTTT. This encodes CASSVATSGAKTDTQYF.

The V and J genes are TRBV4-1 and TRBJ1-4; TRBD1 agrees at 7 bases. CDR3 size: 18 residues. The junction had 11 bases not matched to a gene; V was cut back by 0 bases and J by 4 bases. Germline CDR1 reads MGHRA; CDR2 reads YSYEKL. Here the CDR3 reads CASSQDAGGSGYNEKLFF. CDR3 DNA: TGCGCCAGCAGCCAAGATGCAGGGGGATCCGGCTATAATGAAAAACTGTTTTTT.

The rearrangement joins TRBV19 to TRBJ1-5; D remains ambiguous. The CDR3 loop spans 12 amino acids. V shed 6 bases and J shed 5 bases, with 8 bases lying between them. Germline V gene data show CDR1 as LNHDA and CDR2 as SQIVND (reference sequence). The CDR3: CASRVLDQPQHF. CDR3 nucleotide sequence: TGTGCCAGTAGAGTGCTAGATCAGCCCCAGCATTTT.

The genes are TRBV7-2 and TRBJ2-3; tentative D call: TRBD2 (6 bases). The germline V gene has CDR1 SGHTA and CDR2 FQGNSA. Between the trimmed V and J ends, which lost 5 bases and 5 bases, there was a span of 20 bases. The CDR3 runs 16 residues. In DNA, the CDR3 is TGTGCCAGCAGCCGCACTAGCCCCAGTAATGGAGATACGCAGTATTTT. This codes for CASSRTSPSNGDTQYF. The full variable domain, rest sourced from reference TRBV7-2 and TRBJ2-3, is GAGVSQSPSNKVTEKGKDVELRCDPISGHTALYWYRQSLGQGLEFLIYFQGNSAPDKSGLPSDRFSAERTGGSVSTLTIQRTQQEDSAVYLCASSRTSPSNGDTQYFGPGTRLTVL.

The chain has TRBV6-5 and TRBJ1-2; tentative D call: TRBD1 (5 bases). The CDR3 runs to 15 residues. The germline gives CDR1 MNHEY, CDR2 SVGAGI. The V and J ends lost 6 bases and 6 bases respectively, with 20 bases between them. The CDR3: CASSPPGGVLDGYTF. CDR3 bases: TGTGCCAGCAGCCCCCCCGGGGGAGTTCTCGATGGCTACACCTTC.

The chain recombines TRBV18 with TRBJ1-1, with D perhaps TRBD1 (5 bases). V lost 3 bases and J lost 4, with 12 bases in between. This CDR3 spans 14 amino acids. Germline values: CDR1 KGHSH, CDR2 LQKENI. In DNA, the CDR3 is TGTGCCAGCTCACCTGGGGGGGAAGGCACTGAAGCTTTCTTT. It specifies CASSPGGEGTEAFF. Together with reference TRBV18 and TRBJ1-1, the CDR3 gives the full variable domain: NAGVMQNPRHLVRRRGQEARLRCSPMKGHSHVYWYRQLPEEGLKFMVYLQKENIIDESGMPKERFSAEFPKEGPSILRIQQVVRGDSAAYFCASSPGGEGTEAFFGQGTRLTVV.

The rearrangement links TRBV5-4 to TRBJ1-1; tentative D call: TRBD1 (5 bases). V shed 2 bases and J shed 0 bases, with 8 bases lying between them. Germline V gives CDR1 SGHNT, CDR2 YYREEE (reference sequence). The CDR3 consists of 14 residues. The CDR3 loop is CASSFEQVNTEAFF. CDR3 DNA: TGTGCCAGCAGCTTTGAACAGGTGAACACTGAAGCTTTCTTT.

The chain uses TRBV14 and TRBJ2-1; no clear D gene. The CDR3 spans 15 residues. The germline V gene has CDR1 SGHDN and CDR2 FVKESK. With 4 bases removed from V and 4 bases from J, the gap between germline ends came to 14 bases. The CDR3 DNA reads TGTGCCAGCAGCCGAGACTCTCAGAGGTACAATGAGCAGTTCTTC. It codes for CASSRDSQRYNEQFF.

About this clone: One end of the junction does not line up with germline, which may come from a read error. The chain couples TRBV10-3 to TRBJ1-1; D may be TRBD1 (6 bases). This CDR3 is 14 amino acids long. Germline CDR1 is ENHRY and CDR2 is SYGVKD. The CDR3 DNA reads TGTGCCAGCAGTGAACAGGGTACGAACACTGAAGCTTTCTTT. Its translation is CASSEQGTNTEAFF.

The chain joins TRBV5-4 to TRBJ2-7; perhaps TRBD2 as D (6 bases). The CDR3 runs to 13 residues. With 1 base removed from V and 5 bases from J, the gap between germline ends came to 10 bases. Germline CDR1 is SGHNT and CDR2 is YYREEE (reference sequence). The CDR3 sequence: CASSLQLADEQYF. The DNA for the CDR3 is TGTGCCAGCAGCTTGCAACTAGCTGACGAGCAGTACTTC.

The V gene is TRBV18, the J gene TRBJ1-3; D possibly corresponds to TRBD1 (5 bases). The CDR3 extends over 14 amino acids. V lost 2 bases and J lost 4, with 9 bases in between. Germline V gives CDR1 KGHSH, CDR2 LQKENI. The CDR3 spells CASSPGTGGNTIYF. As DNA, the CDR3 is TGTGCCAGCTCACCAGGGACTGGAGGAAACACCATATATTTT.

This sequence joins TRBV5-1 and TRBJ2-5; TRBD1 matches at 7 bases. Trimming at V came to 6 bases and at J to 1 base, leaving 3 bases not matched to a gene. Per the germline V gene, CDR1 is SGHRS and CDR2 is YFSETQ. The CDR3 extends over 13 amino acids. As DNA, the CDR3 is TGCGCCAGCACACGACAGGGCCAAGAGACCCAGTACTTC. The encoded protein is CASTRQGQETQYF.